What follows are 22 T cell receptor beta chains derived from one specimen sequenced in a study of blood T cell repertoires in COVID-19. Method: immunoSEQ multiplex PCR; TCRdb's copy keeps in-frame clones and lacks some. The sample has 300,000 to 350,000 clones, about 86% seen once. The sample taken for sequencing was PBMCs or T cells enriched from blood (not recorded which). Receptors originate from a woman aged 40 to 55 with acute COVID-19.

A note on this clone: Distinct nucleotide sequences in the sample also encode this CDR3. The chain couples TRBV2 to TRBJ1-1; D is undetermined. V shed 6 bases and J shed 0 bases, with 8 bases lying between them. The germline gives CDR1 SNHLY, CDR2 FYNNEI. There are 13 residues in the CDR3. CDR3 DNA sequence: TGTGCCAGCAGCGGAGAGTTGAACACTGAAGCTTTCTTT. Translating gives CASSGELNTEAFF.

CDR3 bases: TGTGCCAGCAGCCTCAGCGGGGGGGCCGCTCATGAGCAGTTCTTC. It specifies CASSLSGGAAHEQFF. The chain carries TRBV7-3 and TRBJ2-1, with TRBD2 matching 10 bases. The CDR3 loop spans 15 amino acids. Germline CDR1 and CDR2: SGHTA and FQGTGA. The V and J ends lost 5 bases and 8 bases, in that order; junction bases with no gene match: 9.

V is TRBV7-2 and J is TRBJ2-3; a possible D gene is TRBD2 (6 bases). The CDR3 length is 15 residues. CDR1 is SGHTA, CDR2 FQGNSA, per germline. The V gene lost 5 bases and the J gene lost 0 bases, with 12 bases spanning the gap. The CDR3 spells CASSGGSFSTDTQYF. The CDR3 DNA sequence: TGTGCCAGCAGCGGGGGGTCCTTTAGCACAGATACGCAGTATTTT. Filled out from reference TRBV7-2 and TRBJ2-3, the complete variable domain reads GAGVSQSPSNKVTEKGKDVELRCDPISGHTALYWYRQSLGQGLEFLIYFQGNSAPDKSGLPSDRFSAERTGGSVSTLTIQRTQQEDSAVYLCASSGGSFSTDTQYFGPGTRLTVL.

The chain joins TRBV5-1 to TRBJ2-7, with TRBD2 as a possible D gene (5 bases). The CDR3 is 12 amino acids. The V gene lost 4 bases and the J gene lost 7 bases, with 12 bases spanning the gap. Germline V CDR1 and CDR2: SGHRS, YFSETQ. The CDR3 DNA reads TGCGCCAGCAGCCCAAACCCGGGAGAGCAGTACTTC. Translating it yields CASSPNPGEQYF.

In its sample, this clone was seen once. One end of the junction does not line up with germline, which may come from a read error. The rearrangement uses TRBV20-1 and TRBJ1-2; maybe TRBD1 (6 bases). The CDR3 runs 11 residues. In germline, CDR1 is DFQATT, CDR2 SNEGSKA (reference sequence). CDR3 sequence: CSARGLGQTYF. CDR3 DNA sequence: TGCAGTGCTAGAGGTCTTGGACAGACCTACTTC.

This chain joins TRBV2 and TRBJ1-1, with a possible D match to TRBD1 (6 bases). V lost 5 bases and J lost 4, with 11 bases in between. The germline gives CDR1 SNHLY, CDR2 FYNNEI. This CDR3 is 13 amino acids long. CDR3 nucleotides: TGTGCCAGCAGTATCCAGGGGATCACTGAAGCTTTCTTT. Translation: CASSIQGITEAFF. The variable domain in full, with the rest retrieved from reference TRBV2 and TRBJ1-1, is EPEVTQTPSHQVTQMGQEVILRCVPISNHLYFYWYRQILGQKVEFLVSFYNNEISEKSEIFDDQFSVERPDGSNFTLKIRSTKLEDSAMYFCASSIQGITEAFFGQGTRLTVV.

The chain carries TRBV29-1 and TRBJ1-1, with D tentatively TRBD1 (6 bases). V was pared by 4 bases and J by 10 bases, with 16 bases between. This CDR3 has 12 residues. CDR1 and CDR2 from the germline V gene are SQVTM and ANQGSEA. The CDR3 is CSVVAGGDGAFF. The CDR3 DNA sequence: TGCAGCGTTGTAGCTGGGGGCGATGGAGCTTTCTTT.

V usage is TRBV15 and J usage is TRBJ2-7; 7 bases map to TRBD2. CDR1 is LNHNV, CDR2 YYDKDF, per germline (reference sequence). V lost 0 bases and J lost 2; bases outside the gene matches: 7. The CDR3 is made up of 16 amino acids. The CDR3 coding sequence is TGTGCCACCAGCAGAGATCGGGGCGGGAGTACCTACGAGCAGTACTTC. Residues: CATSRDRGGSTYEQYF.

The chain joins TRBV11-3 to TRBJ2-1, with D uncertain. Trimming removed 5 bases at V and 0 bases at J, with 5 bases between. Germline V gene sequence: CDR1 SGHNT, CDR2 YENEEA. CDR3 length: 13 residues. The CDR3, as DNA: TGTGCCAGCAGCGACAACTCCTACAATGAGCAGTTCTTC. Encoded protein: CASSDNSYNEQFF.

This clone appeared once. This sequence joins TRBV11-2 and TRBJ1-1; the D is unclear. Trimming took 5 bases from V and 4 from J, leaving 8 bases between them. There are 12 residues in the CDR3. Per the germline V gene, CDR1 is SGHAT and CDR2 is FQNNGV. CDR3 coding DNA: TGTGCCAGCAGCCTATTTGGCACTGAAGCTTTCTTT. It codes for CASSLFGTEAFF.

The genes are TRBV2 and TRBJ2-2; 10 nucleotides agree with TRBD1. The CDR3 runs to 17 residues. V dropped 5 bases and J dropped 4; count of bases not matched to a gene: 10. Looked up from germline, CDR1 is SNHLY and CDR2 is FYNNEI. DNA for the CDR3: TGTGCCAGCAGTTCCCAGGGGACAGGGGTGAGCACCGGGGAGCTGTTTTTT. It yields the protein CASSSQGTGVSTGELFF.

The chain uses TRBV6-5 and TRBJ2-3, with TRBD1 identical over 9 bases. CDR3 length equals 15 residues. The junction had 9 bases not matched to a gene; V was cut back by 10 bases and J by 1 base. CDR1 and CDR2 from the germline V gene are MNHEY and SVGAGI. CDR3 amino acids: CATDPGQGRTDTQYF. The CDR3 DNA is TGTGCCACTGACCCGGGACAGGGACGCACAGATACGCAGTATTTT.

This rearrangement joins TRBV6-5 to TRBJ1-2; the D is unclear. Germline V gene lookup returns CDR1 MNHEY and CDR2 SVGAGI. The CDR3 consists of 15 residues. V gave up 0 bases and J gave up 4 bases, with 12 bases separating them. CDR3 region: CASSYSTGVGYGYTF. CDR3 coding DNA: TGTGCCAGCAGTTACTCTACCGGAGTTGGCTATGGCTACACCTTC.

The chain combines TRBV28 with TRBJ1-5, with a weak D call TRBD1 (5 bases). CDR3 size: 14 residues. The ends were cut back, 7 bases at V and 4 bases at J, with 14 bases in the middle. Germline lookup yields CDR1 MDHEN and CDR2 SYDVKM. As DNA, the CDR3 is TGTGCCAGCATTGCCGGGGGTTGGAATCAGCCCCAGCATTTT. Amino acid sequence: CASIAGGWNQPQHF.

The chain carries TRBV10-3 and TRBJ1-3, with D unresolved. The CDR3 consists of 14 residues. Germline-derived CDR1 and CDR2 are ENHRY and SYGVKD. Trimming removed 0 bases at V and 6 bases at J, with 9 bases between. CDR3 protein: CAISESSLLNTIYF. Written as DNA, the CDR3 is TGTGCCATCAGTGAGTCGAGCCTCTTAAACACCATATATTTT.

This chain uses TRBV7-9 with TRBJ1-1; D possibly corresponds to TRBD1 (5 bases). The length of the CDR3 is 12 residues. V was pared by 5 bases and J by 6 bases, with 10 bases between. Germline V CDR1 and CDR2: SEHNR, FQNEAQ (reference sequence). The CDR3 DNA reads TGTGCCAGCAGCCAATCGGGGGCTGAAGCTTTCTTT. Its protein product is CASSQSGAEAFF.

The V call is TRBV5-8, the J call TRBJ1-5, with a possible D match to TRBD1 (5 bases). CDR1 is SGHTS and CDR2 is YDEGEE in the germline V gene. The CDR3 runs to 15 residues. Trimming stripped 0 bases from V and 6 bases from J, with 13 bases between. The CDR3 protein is CASSLAVQGSQPQHF. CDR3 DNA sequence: TGTGCCAGCAGCTTGGCCGTCCAGGGAAGTCAGCCCCAGCATTTT.

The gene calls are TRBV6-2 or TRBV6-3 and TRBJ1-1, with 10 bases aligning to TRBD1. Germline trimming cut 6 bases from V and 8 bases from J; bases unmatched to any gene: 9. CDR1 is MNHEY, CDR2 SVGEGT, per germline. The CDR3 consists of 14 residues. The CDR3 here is CASSRRQGALEAFF. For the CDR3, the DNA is TGTGCCAGCAGCCGTAGACAGGGGGCCTTAGAAGCTTTCTTT.

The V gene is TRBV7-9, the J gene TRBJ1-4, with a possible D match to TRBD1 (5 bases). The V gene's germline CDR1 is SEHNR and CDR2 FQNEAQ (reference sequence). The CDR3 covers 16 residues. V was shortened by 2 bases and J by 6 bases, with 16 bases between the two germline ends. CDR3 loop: CASSLIRQGRYEKLFF. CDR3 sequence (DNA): TGTGCCAGCAGCTTAATAAGGCAGGGAAGATATGAAAAACTGTTTTTT.

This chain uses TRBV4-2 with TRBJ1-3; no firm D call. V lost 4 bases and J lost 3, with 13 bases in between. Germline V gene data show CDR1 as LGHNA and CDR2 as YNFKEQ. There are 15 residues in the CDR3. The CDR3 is CASSRGLGGGNTIYF. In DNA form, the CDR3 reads TGTGCCAGCAGCCGGGGTCTTGGAGGTGGAAACACCATATATTTT.

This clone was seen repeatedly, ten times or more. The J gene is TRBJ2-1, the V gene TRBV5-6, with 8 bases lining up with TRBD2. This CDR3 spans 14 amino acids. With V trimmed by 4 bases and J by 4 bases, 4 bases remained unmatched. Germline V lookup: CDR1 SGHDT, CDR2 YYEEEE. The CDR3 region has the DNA TGTGCCAGCAGCGGGGGACTAGTGTACAATGAGCAGTTCTTC. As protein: CASSGGLVYNEQFF.

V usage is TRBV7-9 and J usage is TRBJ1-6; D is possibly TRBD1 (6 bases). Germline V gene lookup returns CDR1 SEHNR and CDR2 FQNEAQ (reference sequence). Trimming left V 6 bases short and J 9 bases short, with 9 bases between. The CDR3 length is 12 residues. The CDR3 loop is CASSPGVSPLHF. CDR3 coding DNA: TGTGCCAGCAGTCCAGGGGTTTCACCCCTCCACTTT.